The rows below give T cell receptor beta chains drawn from one sample of a study of blood T cell repertoires in COVID-19. Repertoires were generated with immunoSEQ multiplex PCR, while TCRdb's copy carries only in-frame clones and drops some. The sample shows 250,000 to 300,000 clones, around 90% of them seen only once. What was sequenced was peripheral blood. The receptors stem from a man over 45 with acute or convalescent COVID-19. Both conserved end residues are part of each CDR3. The D gene is left open where the match is weak. A row's size may be missing; if present it is once, few, many or a size class.

TRBJ1-5	-	-	TRBV5-1	CASSPDGGPNQPQHF	TGCGCCAGCAGCCCCGACGGAGGACCTAATCAGCCCCAGCATTTT
TRBJ2-1	-	TRBD2	TRBV10-3	CAIRTSGGDNEQFF	TGTGCCATCAGGACTAGCGGGGGTGACAATGAGCAGTTCTTC
TRBJ1-1	-	-	TRBV14	CASSQAIRDTEAFF	TGTGCCAGCAGCCAAGCTATCAGGGACACTGAAGCTTTCTTT
TRBJ1-1	-	TRBD1	TRBV7-9	CASRRTGGIGTEAFF	TGTGCCAGCAGAAGAACAGGGGGGATAGGGACTGAAGCTTTCTTT
TRBJ2-7	-	-	TRBV10-3	CAISLGQYEQYF	TGTGCCATCAGCCTCGGACAGTACGAGCAGTACTTC
TRBJ1-3	-	TRBD1	TRBV30	CAGWTGLSGNTIYF	TGTGCCGGTTGGACAGGCCTCTCTGGAAACACCATATATTTT
TRBJ2-2	-	-	TRBV3-1/TRBV3-2	CASSQEFGGIGTGELFF	TGTGCCAGCAGCCAAGAATTCGGGGGAATAGGCACCGGGGAGCTGTTTTTT
TRBJ2-7	-	TRBD1	TRBV19	CASSLRQGQREQYF	TGTGCCAGTAGTCTTCGACAGGGCCAAAGGGAGCAGTACTTC
TRBJ1-2	-	TRBD1	TRBV28	CASGTGGQYGYGYTF	TGTGCCAGCGGGACAGGGGGTCAATACGGGTATGGCTACACCTTC
TRBJ2-7	-	TRBD1	TRBV19	CASSIMTGAYEQYF	TGTGCCAGTAGTATAATGACAGGGGCCTACGAGCAGTACTTC
TRBJ2-2	-	TRBD1	TRBV12-5	CASGLQQGAGGELFF	TGTGCTAGTGGTTTGCAACAGGGGGCAGGCGGGGAGCTGTTTTTT
TRBJ1-4	-	-	TRBV6-5	CASSPQGTNEKLFF	TGTGCCAGCAGTCCCCAGGGGACTAATGAAAAACTGTTTTTT
TRBJ2-3	-	-	TRBV12-3/TRBV12-4	CASSPRATQYF	TGTGCCAGCAGTCCCCGCGCTACGCAGTATTTT
TRBJ2-5	once	-	TRBV3-1/TRBV3-2	CASSQWVGLVMSQYF	TGTGCCAGCAGCCAATGGGTTGGTCTAGTAATGTCCCAGTACTTC
TRBJ1-2	once	TRBD1	TRBV19	CASSVSGQGVYGYTF	TGTGCCAGTAGTGTGTCCGGACAGGGTGTGTACGGCTACACCTTC
TRBJ2-2	few	-	TRBV15	CATSRAGTGELFF	TGTGCCACCAGCAGAGCAGGGACCGGGGAGCTGTTTTTT
TRBJ2-3	-	TRBD2	TRBV10-3	CAIRDSGGAADTQYF	TGTGCCATCAGAGATAGCGGGGGGGCCGCAGATACGCAGTATTTT
TRBJ2-6	-	TRBD1	TRBV7-3	CASSPPTGRSGANVLTF	TGTGCCAGCAGCCCCCCGACAGGGCGTTCGGGGGCCAACGTCCTGACTTTC
TRBJ1-5	few	TRBD1	TRBV30	CAWNKQGNQPQHF	TGTGCCTGGAATAAACAGGGGAATCAGCCCCAGCATTTT
TRBJ2-7	-	-	TRBV3-1/TRBV3-2	CASSQRWLPGEQYF	TGTGCCAGCAGCCAACGGTGGCTCCCGGGCGAGCAGTACTTC
TRBJ1-1	-	-	TRBV30	CAWSVRRVSEAFF	TGTGCCTGGAGTGTACGGAGGGTTAGTGAGGCTTTCTTT
TRBJ1-2	-	-	TRBV10-3	CAISERQTNYGYTF	TGTGCCATCAGTGAGCGTCAGACTAACTATGGCTACACCTTC
TRBJ2-7	-	-	TRBV11-2	CASSLEVGYEQYF	TGTGCCAGCAGCTTAGAAGTCGGTTACGAGCAGTACTTC
TRBJ1-1	-	TRBD1	TRBV18	CASSRGQGTGMNTEAFF	TGTGCCAGCTCACGGGGACAGGGGACGGGGATGAACACTGAAGCTTTCTTT
TRBJ2-2	-	TRBD2	TRBV30	CAWNGGLAGELFF	TGTGCCTGGAACGGGGGGTTGGCCGGGGAGCTGTTTTTT
TRBJ2-5	-	-	TRBV3-1/TRBV3-2	CASSQRARERRTQYF	TGTGCCAGCAGCCAAAGGGCTAGGGAGCGTAGGACCCAGTACTTC